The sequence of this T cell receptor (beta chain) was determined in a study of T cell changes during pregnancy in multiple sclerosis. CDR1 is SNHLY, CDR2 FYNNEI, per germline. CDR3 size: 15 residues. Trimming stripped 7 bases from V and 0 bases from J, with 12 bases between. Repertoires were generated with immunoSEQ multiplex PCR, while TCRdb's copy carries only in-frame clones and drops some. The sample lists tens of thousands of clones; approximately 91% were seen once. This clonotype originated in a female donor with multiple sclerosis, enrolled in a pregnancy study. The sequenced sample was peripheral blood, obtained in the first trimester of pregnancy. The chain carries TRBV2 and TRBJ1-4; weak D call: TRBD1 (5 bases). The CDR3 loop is CASTPGLATNEKLFF. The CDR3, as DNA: TGTGCCAGCACTCCGGGACTGGCAACTAATGAAAAACTGTTTTTT. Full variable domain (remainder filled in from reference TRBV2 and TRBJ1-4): EPEVTQTPSHQVTQMGQEVILRCVPISNHLYFYWYRQILGQKVEFLVSFYNNEISEKSEIFDDQFSVERPDGSNFTLKIRSTKLEDSAMYFCASTPGLATNEKLFFGSGTQLSVL.